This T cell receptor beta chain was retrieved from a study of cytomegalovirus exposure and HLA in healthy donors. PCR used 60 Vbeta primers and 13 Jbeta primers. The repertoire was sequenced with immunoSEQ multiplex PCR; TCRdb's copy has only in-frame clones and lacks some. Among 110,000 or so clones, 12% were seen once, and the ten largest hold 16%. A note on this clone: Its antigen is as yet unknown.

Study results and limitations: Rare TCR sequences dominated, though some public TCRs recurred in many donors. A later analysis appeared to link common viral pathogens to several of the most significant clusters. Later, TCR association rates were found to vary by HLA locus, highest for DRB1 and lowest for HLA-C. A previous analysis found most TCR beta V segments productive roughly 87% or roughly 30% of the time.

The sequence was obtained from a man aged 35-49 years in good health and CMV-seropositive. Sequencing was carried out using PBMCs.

CDR3 nucleotide sequence: TGCGCCAGCAGCCCTGGCGAGCGGGATTCCCACGAGCAGTACTTC. It specifies CASSPGERDSHEQYF. The V and J genes are TRBV4-1 and TRBJ2-7, with 7 bases fitting TRBD2. After removal of 4 bases from V and 5 bases from J, the junction contained 11 bases not matched to a gene. The CDR3 extends over 15 amino acids. The germline V gene has CDR1 MGHRA and CDR2 YSYEKL.